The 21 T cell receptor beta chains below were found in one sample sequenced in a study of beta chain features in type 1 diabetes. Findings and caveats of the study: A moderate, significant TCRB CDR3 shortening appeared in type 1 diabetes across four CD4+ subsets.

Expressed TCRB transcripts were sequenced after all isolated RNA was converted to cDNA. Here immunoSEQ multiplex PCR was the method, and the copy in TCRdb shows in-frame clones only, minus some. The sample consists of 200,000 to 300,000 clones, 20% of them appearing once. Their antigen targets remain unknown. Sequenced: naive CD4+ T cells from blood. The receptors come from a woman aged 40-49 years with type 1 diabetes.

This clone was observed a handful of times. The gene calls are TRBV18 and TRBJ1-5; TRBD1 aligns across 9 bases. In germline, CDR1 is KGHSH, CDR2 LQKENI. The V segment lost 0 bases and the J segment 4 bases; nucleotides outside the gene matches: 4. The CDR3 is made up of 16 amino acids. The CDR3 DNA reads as TGTGCCAGCTCACCACCGAGGACAGGGGCTAATCAGCCCCAGCATTTT. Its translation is CASSPPRTGANQPQHF.

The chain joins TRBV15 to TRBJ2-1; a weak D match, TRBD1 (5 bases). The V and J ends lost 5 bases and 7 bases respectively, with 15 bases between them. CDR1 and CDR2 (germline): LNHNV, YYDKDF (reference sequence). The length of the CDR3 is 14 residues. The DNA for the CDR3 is TGTGCCACCAGCCCCGGGTTAAGGGGAAATGAGCAGTTCTTC. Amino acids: CATSPGLRGNEQFF.

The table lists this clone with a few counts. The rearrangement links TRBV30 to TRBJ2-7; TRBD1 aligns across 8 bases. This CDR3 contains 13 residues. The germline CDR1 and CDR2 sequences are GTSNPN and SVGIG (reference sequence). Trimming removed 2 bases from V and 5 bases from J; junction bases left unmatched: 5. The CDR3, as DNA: TGTGCCTGGAGTCGGGACAGGATCCACGAGCAGTACTTC. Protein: CAWSRDRIHEQYF.

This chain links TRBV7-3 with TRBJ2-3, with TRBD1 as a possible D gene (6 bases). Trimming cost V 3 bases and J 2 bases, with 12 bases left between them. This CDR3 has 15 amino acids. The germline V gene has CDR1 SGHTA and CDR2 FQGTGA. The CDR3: CASSFVGADTDTQYF. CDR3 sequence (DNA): TGTGCCAGCAGCTTCGTGGGGGCGGACACAGATACGCAGTATTTT.

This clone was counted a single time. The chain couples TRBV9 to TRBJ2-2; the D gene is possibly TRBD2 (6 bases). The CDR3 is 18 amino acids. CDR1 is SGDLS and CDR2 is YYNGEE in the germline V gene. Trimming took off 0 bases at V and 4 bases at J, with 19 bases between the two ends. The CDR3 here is CASSVADFAGPLTGELFF. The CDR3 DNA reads TGTGCCAGCAGCGTAGCTGATTTCGCGGGACCGCTCACCGGGGAGCTGTTTTTT.

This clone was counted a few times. The CDR3 nucleotides are TGTGCCAGCAGCCCCCGAGGGACTGAAGCTTTCTTT. Its translation: CASSPRGTEAFF. The chain combines TRBV5-6 with TRBJ1-1; no reliable D call. The germline V and J ends were trimmed by 4 bases and 5 bases, with 9 bases remaining between them. The CDR3 sequence is 12 residues long. Germline values: CDR1 SGHDT, CDR2 YYEEEE.

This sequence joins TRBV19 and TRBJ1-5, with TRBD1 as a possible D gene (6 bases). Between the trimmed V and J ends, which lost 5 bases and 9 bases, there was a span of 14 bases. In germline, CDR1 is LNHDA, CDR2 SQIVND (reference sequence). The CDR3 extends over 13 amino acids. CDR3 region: CASSSYREWPQHF. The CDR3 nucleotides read TGTGCCAGTAGTTCGTACAGGGAATGGCCCCAGCATTTT.

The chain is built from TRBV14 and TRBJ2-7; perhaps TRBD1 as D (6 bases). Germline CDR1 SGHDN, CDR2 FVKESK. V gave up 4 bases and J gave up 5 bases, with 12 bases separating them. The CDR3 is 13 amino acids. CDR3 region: CASSPGQHHEQYF. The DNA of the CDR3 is TGTGCCAGCAGCCCCGGACAGCACCACGAGCAGTACTTC. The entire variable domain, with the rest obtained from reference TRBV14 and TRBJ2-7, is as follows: EAGVTQFPSHSVIEKGQTVTLRCDPISGHDNLYWYRRVMGKEIKFLLHFVKESKQDESGMPNNRFLAERTGGTYSTLKVQPAELEDSGVYFCASSPGQHHEQYFGPGTRLTVT.

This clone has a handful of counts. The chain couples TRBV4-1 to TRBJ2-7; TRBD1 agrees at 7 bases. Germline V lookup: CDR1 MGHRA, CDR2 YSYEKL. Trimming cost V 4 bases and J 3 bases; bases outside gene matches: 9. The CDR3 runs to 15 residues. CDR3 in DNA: TGCGCCAGCAGCCGGGACCGGGACAGCGACTACGAGCAGTACTTC. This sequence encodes CASSRDRDSDYEQYF.

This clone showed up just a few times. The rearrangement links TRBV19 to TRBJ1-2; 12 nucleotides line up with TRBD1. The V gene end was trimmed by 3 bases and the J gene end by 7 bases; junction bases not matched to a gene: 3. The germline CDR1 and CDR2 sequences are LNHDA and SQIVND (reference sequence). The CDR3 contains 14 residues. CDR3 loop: CASSIGTGGSGYTF. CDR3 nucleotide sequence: TGTGCCAGTAGTATCGGGACAGGGGGCTCTGGCTACACCTTC.

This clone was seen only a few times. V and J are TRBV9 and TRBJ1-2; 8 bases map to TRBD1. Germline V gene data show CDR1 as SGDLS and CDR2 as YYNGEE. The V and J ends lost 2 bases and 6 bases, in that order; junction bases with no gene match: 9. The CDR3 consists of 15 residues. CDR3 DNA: TGTGCCAGCAGCGTCCCTCTGACAGGGGCGGATGGCTACACCTTC. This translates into CASSVPLTGADGYTF.

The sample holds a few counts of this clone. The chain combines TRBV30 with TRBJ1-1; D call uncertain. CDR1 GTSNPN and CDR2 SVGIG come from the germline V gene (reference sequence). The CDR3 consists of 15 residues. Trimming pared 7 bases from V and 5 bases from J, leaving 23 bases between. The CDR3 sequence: CALEPGRRAGTEAFF. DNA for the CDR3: TGTGCCTTGGAACCTGGACGGCGGGCTGGGACTGAAGCTTTCTTT.

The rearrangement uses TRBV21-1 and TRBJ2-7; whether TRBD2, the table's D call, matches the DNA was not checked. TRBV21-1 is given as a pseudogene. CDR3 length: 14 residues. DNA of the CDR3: TGTGCCAGCAGCAAAGCCCGGGGATCCTACGAGCAGTACTTC. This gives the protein CASSKARGSYEQYF.

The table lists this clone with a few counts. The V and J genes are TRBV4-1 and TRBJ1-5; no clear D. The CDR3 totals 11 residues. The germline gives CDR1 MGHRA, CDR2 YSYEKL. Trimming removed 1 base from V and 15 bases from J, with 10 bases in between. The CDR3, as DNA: TGCGCCAGCAGCCAAGGTTCCGCGGTGCATTTT. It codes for CASSQGSAVHF.

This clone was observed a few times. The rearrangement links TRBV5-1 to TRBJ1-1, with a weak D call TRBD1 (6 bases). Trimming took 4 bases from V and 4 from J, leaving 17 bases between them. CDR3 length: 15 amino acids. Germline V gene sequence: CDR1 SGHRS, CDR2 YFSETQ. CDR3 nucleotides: TGCGCCAGCAGCCTAAGGCGTTGGGACACCACTGAAGCTTTCTTT. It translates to CASSLRRWDTTEAFF.

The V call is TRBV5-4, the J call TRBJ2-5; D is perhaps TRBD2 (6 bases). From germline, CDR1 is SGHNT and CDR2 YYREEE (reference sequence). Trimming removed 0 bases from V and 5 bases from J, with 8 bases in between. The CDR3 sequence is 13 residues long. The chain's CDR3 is CASSLGGIETQYF. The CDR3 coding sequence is TGTGCCAGCAGCTTGGGCGGGATTGAGACCCAGTACTTC.

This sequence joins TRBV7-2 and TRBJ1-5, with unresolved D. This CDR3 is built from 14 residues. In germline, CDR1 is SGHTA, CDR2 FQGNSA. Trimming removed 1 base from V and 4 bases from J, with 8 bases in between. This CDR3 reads CASSLETGNQPQHF. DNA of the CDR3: TGTGCCAGCAGCTTAGAGACGGGAAATCAGCCCCAGCATTTT.

The CDR3 region is CASSSRTGGSQYF. For the CDR3, the DNA is TGTGCCAGCAGCTCTCGGACAGGTGGAAGCCAGTACTTC. The chain carries TRBV7-9 and TRBJ2-5; 7 bases line up with TRBD1. Trimming took 4 bases from V and 10 from J; bases not matched to a gene: 9. This CDR3 is built from 13 residues. CDR1 is SEHNR, CDR2 FQNEAQ, per germline (reference sequence).

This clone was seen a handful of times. The CDR3 reads CASSLVGTSGGGNIQYF. In nucleotides, the CDR3 is TGCGCCAGCAGCTTGGTCGGGACTAGCGGGGGGGGAAACATTCAGTACTTC. The rearrangement uses TRBV5-1 and TRBJ2-4; 16 bases map to TRBD2. The length of the CDR3 is 17 residues. Germline CDR1 and CDR2: SGHRS and YFSETQ. V trimming: 0 bases; J trimming: 6 bases; junction bases outside the gene matches: 3.

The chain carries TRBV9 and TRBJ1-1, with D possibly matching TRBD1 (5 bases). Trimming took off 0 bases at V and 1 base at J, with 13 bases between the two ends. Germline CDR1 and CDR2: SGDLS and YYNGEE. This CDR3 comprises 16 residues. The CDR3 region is CASSVARGGGNTEAFF. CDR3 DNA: TGTGCCAGCAGCGTAGCCCGGGGCGGGGGGAACACTGAAGCTTTCTTT.

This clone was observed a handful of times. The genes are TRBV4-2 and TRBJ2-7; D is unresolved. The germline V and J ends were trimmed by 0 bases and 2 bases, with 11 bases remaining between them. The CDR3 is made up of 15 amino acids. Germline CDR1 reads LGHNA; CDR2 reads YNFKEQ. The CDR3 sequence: CASSQDILRTYEQYF. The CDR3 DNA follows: TGTGCCAGCAGCCAAGACATACTACGAACCTACGAGCAGTACTTC.